A single T cell receptor (beta chain) is shown here with its context. The data stem from a study of blood T cell repertoires in COVID-19. The overall study: Specimens from acute and convalescent COVID-19 originated in the United States, Italy and Spain.

Trimming stripped 10 bases from V and 5 bases from J, with 21 bases between. The V gene's germline CDR1 is LNHDA and CDR2 SQIVND (reference sequence). CDR3 length equals 15 residues. Clones were sequenced by immunoSEQ multiplex PCR, and TCRdb holds only the in-frame ones, with some missing. The table shows about 160,000 clones, with roughly 80% occurring only once. This clonotype originated in a man aged 60-69 years with acute or convalescent COVID-19. The chain carries TRBV19 and TRBJ2-1, with D perhaps TRBD2 (6 bases). Sequencing was carried out using peripheral blood. The CDR3 bases are TGTGCCACCCGACTTGGGCGGGGCCAGAACAATGAGCAGTTCTTC. Translating it yields CATRLGRGQNNEQFF.